The text below deals with one T cell receptor (beta chain). What it binds is not known. Germline CDR1 reads MNHNY; CDR2 reads SVGAGI (reference sequence). The CDR3 is 13 amino acids. Deletions cut 3 bases from V and 4 bases from J, with 9 bases between. This sample was taken from a study of graft-versus-host responses after intestinal transplantation. The wider study: Anti-thymocyte globulin was used for induction in all recipients, who then took tacrolimus and steroids for about three years. Notes on the study in general: GvH clones detected in recipient marrow included some appearing first in ileum or blood.

Sequencing used immunoSEQ multiplex PCR; TCRdb keeps in-frame clones, though not all of them. The table shows roughly 92,000 clones, with about 88% occurring only once. This chain joins TRBV6-6 and TRBJ2-5; the D gene is possibly TRBD2 (6 bases). Source: unstimulated CD4+ T cells sorted from spleen or lymph node cells, taken before transplant. This TCR was recovered from a human donor who was the organ donor for an intestinal transplant. DNA of the CDR3: TGTGCCAGCAGTTATTCAGCGGGAGAGACCCAGTACTTC. Its translation is CASSYSAGETQYF.